The 25 T cell receptor beta chains reported below all come from one sample, sequenced in a study of CXCR3 chemokines and chemotherapy response in bladder cancer. TCRdb itself ran the PCR reads through MiXCR, one entry per CDR3 protein. Of over a thousand distinct CDR3 sequences in the sample, 5.8% were seen once. This sample was gathered from a patient whose treatment included neoadjuvant chemotherapy. These receptors came from a human donor with bladder cancer that responded to neoadjuvant chemotherapy.

Sample share makes this clonotype large. The rearrangement links TRBV19 to TRBJ2-5; D is unresolved. The V end lost 2 bases, the J end lost 4 bases, and 11 bases lay between the germline ends. The CDR3 has 14 residues. CDR1 is LNHDA and CDR2 is SQIVND in the germline V gene (reference sequence). CDR3 loop: CASSISGGRETQYF. In DNA, the CDR3 is TGTGCCAGTAGTATATCAGGTGGGCGAGAGACCCAGTACTTC.

This clonotype is judged large (0.1 to 1%). The CDR3 spells CASSTIDRVESPLHF. The CDR3 DNA reads as TGTGCCAGTAGTACCATCGACAGGGTCGAATCACCCCTCCACTTT. The chain couples TRBV19 to TRBJ1-6; 7 bases map to TRBD1. CDR1 is LNHDA, CDR2 SQIVND, per germline (reference sequence). Germline trimming cut 4 bases from V and 10 bases from J; bases unmatched to any gene: 10. The CDR3 runs to 15 residues.

This clonotype is large. CDR3 sequence (DNA): TGCAGCGGTGGCCAGGTTGGTAGTGAGCAGTTCTTC. The encoded protein is CSGGQVGSEQFF. This chain uses TRBV29-1 with TRBJ2-1; D is undetermined. This CDR3 has 12 amino acids. CDR1 SQVTM and CDR2 ANQGSEA come from the germline V gene. Trimming took 7 bases from V and 9 from J, leaving 16 bases between them.

Within the sample, this clonotype is medium-sized. This chain joins TRBV7-2 and TRBJ2-5; D may be TRBD1 (6 bases). Trimming left V 3 bases short and J 1 base short, with 9 bases between. Germline-derived CDR1 and CDR2 are SGHTA and FQGNSA. CDR3 length: 14 residues. CDR3 sequence (DNA): TGTGCCAGCAGCTTGGGGGCGTTCCAAGAGACCCAGTACTTC. The encoded protein is CASSLGAFQETQYF.

In its sample, this clonotype was seen a few times. The J gene is TRBJ1-2, the V gene TRBV14; no clear D. The CDR3 is 14 amino acids. Trimming shortened V by 0 bases and J by 6 bases, and 11 bases separated the two germline ends. The germline V gene encodes CDR1 SGHDN and CDR2 FVKESK. This CDR3 is CASSQDRSGNGYTF. The DNA for the CDR3 is TGTGCCAGCAGCCAAGATCGGTCTGGGAATGGCTACACCTTC.

Details on this clonotype: In this CDR3 the conserved last residue, phenylalanine or tryptophan, is missing, so a read error is likely. The chain has TRBV15 and TRBJ2-7; D gene ambiguous. Trimming shortened V by 0 bases and J by 4 bases, and 7 bases separated the two germline ends. The germline V gene has CDR1 LNHNV and CDR2 YYDKDF (reference sequence). The CDR3 consists of 13 residues. The CDR3 loop reads CATSRDLAYEQYL. Written as DNA, the CDR3 is TGTGCCACCAGCAGAGATCTTGCATACGAGCAGTACCTC.

In its sample, this clonotype ranks as medium-sized. The chain employs TRBV5-4 and TRBJ1-1, with D possibly matching TRBD1 (5 bases). The CDR3 extends over 16 amino acids. CDR1 is SGHNT, CDR2 YYREEE, per germline (reference sequence). Trimming removed 0 bases at V and 6 bases at J, with 18 bases between. The CDR3, as DNA: TGTGCCAGCAGCTTGGCGGCAGCAGGGACTTCGGCTGAAGCTTTCTTT. It is translated as CASSLAAAGTSAEAFF.

By share, this clonotype counts as medium-sized. The chain employs TRBV30 and TRBJ1-5, with a possible D match to TRBD1 (6 bases). This CDR3 has 14 amino acids. Trimming removed 1 base from V and 7 bases from J, with 14 bases in between. CDR1 and CDR2 from the germline V gene are GTSNPN and SVGIG (reference sequence). CDR3 sequence reads: CAWSADSSLQPQHF. The CDR3 DNA reads as TGTGCCTGGAGTGCGGACAGTTCCCTCCAGCCCCAGCATTTT.

This clonotype is medium-sized within its sample. The chain links TRBV5-6 to TRBJ2-5; D not certain. Trimming shortened V by 0 bases and J by 5 bases, and 8 bases separated the two germline ends. The CDR3 loop spans 13 amino acids. Germline lookup yields CDR1 SGHDT and CDR2 YYEEEE. Here the CDR3 DNA reads TGTGCCAGCAGCTTGGAAGAATGGGAGACCCAGTACTTC. The encoded protein is CASSLEEWETQYF.

This clonotype ranks as medium-sized. The CDR3 nucleotides read TGTGCCAGCCGGGAGACAGGGTCGGCAACTAATGAAAAACTGTTTTTT. Its translation is CASRETGSATNEKLFF. V is TRBV27 and J is TRBJ1-4, with 7 positions matching TRBD1. The CDR3 is 16 residues long. Trimming at V came to 8 bases and at J to 0 bases, leaving 9 bases not matched to a gene. Germline assignment: CDR1 MNHEY and CDR2 SMNVEV (reference sequence). Based on the CDR3 plus reference TRBV27 and TRBJ1-4, the full variable domain is EAQVTQNPRYLITVTGKKLTVTCSQNMNHEYMSWYRQDPGLGLRQIYYSMNVEVTDKGDVPEGYKVSRKEKRNFPLILESPSPNQTSLYFCASRETGSATNEKLFFGSGTQLSVL.

Ten or more counts support this clonotype. The chain has TRBV5-4 and TRBJ1-2, with 7 positions matching TRBD1. Per germline, CDR1 SGHNT and CDR2 YYREEE (reference sequence). The CDR3 has 13 amino acids. Trimming removed 5 bases from V and 8 bases from J; junction bases left unmatched: 9. CDR3 nucleotides: TGTGCCAGCAGACGGGACAGTATTTGGGGCTACACCTTC. It yields the protein CASRRDSIWGYTF.

This CDR3 reads CASSFLAGAETQYF. The DNA of the CDR3 is TGTGCCAGCAGTTTCCTGGCGGGGGCTGAGACCCAGTACTTC. V is TRBV12-3 or TRBV12-4 and J is TRBJ2-5; perhaps TRBD2 as D (7 bases). V lost 3 bases and J lost 5, with 13 bases in between. This CDR3 is built from 14 residues.

Judged by abundance, this clonotype is medium-sized (0.01 to 0.1%). The chain employs TRBV7-2 and TRBJ2-7; D tentatively fits TRBD1 or TRBD2 (5 bases each). Trimming shortened V by 3 bases and J by 0 bases, and 15 bases separated the two germline ends. The CDR3 loop spans 16 amino acids. CDR1 SGHTA and CDR2 FQGNSA come from the germline V gene. The CDR3 reads CASSFAGTLTSYEQYF. The CDR3 DNA sequence: TGTGCCAGCAGCTTCGCCGGGACCCTGACCTCCTACGAGCAGTACTTC.

This clonotype was seen many times. V and J are TRBV19 and TRBJ1-3, with TRBD1 matching over 9 bases. Germline assignment: CDR1 LNHDA and CDR2 SQIVND (reference sequence). This CDR3 spans 14 amino acids. Trimming cost V 8 bases and J 0 bases; bases outside gene matches: 2. DNA for the CDR3: TGTGCCAGTGGGGACAGGGCCTCTGGAAACACCATATATTTT. Amino acids: CASGDRASGNTIYF.

Sample share makes this clonotype medium-sized (0.01 to 0.1%). The chain is built from TRBV6-6 and TRBJ1-4; 9 positions match TRBD1. Germline CDR1 reads MNHNY; CDR2 reads SVGAGI (reference sequence). J was trimmed by 14 bases and V by 7 bases; bases with no gene match: 8. CDR3 length equals 12 residues. CDR3 sequence (DNA): TGTGCCAGCAATGAAGGCGGGACAGGGCTGTTTTTT. Its translation is CASNEGGTGLFF.

The V and J genes are TRBV27 and TRBJ1-5; 7 bases agree with TRBD1. V lost 5 bases, J lost 3 bases, and 4 bases stayed unmatched. Germline CDR1 MNHEY, CDR2 SMNVEV (reference sequence). The CDR3 contains 14 residues. CDR3 loop: CASSQTGFNQPQHF. DNA for the CDR3: TGTGCCAGCAGTCAGACAGGGTTCAATCAGCCCCAGCATTTT.

This clonotype is medium-sized by share. The gene calls are TRBV25-1 and TRBJ2-2; D may match TRBD1 or TRBD2 (5 bases each). Trimming took 4 bases from V and 3 from J, leaving 9 bases between them. The CDR3 length is 14 residues. Germline CDR1 MGHDK, CDR2 SYGVNS. The CDR3 is CASSVLGDTGELFF. CDR3 nucleotides: TGTGCCAGCAGTGTGTTGGGGGACACCGGGGAGCTGTTTTTT.

This clonotype was seen at least ten times. The rearrangement joins TRBV19 to TRBJ1-2, with 9 bases lining up with TRBD1. Losses at the gene ends were 7 bases for V and 4 bases for J; bases not matched to a gene: 10. This CDR3 region has 15 residues. CDR1 is LNHDA, CDR2 SQIVND, per germline (reference sequence). CDR3 sequence reads: CASNPDRGHTYGYTF. CDR3 DNA sequence: TGTGCCAGTAACCCGGACAGGGGACATACCTATGGCTACACCTTC.

This clonotype was detected ten times or more. V gene TRBV12-3 or TRBV12-4 combines with J gene TRBJ1-1; D gene unclear. V lost 3 bases to trimming and J lost 4 bases, with 12 bases between them. This CDR3 is built from 14 residues. For the CDR3, the DNA is TGTGCCAGCAGTTTCCGCCTGGAGGGCACTGAAGCTTTCTTT. It translates to CASSFRLEGTEAFF.

By share of the sample, this clonotype is medium-sized. V gene TRBV12-3 or TRBV12-4 combines with J gene TRBJ1-5; D not certain. CDR3 length: 15 amino acids. Trimming left V 5 bases short and J 1 base short, with 12 bases between. The CDR3 bases are TGTGCCAGCAGTGAAGAAAGGGCAAGCAATCAGCCCCAGCATTTT. The encoded protein is CASSEERASNQPQHF.

This clonotype ranks as large. V and J are TRBV27 and TRBJ2-3; weak D call: TRBD2 (7 bases). Germline CDR1 MNHEY, CDR2 SMNVEV (reference sequence). The V end lost 7 bases, the J end lost 0 bases, and 11 bases lay between the germline ends. There are 14 residues in the CDR3. CDR3 protein: CASTWGGSTDTQYF. The CDR3 DNA sequence: TGTGCCAGCACCTGGGGGGGCAGCACAGATACGCAGTATTTT.

At least ten counts were recorded for this clonotype. The chain carries TRBV11-1 and TRBJ2-1; 8 bases agree with TRBD1. In germline, CDR1 is SGHAT, CDR2 FQDESV (reference sequence). This CDR3 contains 13 residues. V lost 3 bases, J lost 9 bases, and 4 bases stayed unmatched. In nucleotides, the CDR3 is TGTGCCAGCAGCTTTCCAGGGGGCTTTGAGCAGTTCTTC. It specifies CASSFPGGFEQFF.

This clonotype rates as medium-sized. The J gene is TRBJ2-6, the V gene TRBV24-1; D is perhaps TRBD1 (6 bases). The CDR3 runs 14 residues. Germline CDR1 and CDR2: KGHDR and SFDVKD. Deletions cut 11 bases from V and 4 bases from J, with 14 bases between. CDR3 protein: CAIQGPAGANVLTF. The CDR3 DNA is TGTGCCATACAGGGACCGGCCGGGGCCAACGTCCTGACTTTC.

In its sample, this clonotype ranks as medium-sized (0.01 to 0.1%). The genes are TRBV7-2 and TRBJ2-5; D could derive from TRBD1 or TRBD2 (6 bases each). The CDR3 is made up of 16 amino acids. V was pared by 2 bases and J by 4 bases, with 17 bases between. Looked up from germline, CDR1 is SGHTA and CDR2 is FQGNSA. For the CDR3, the DNA is TGTGCCAGCAGCTTAACGGGGGCCGCAGTTCCAGAGACCCAGTACTTC. Translated, it gives CASSLTGAAVPETQYF.

This clonotype is judged medium-sized. The chain has TRBV5-4 and TRBJ2-7; tentatively, D is TRBD1 or TRBD2 (5 bases each). This CDR3 contains 15 residues. Germline V gene lookup returns CDR1 SGHNT and CDR2 YYREEE (reference sequence). V was pared by 0 bases and J by 2 bases, with 12 bases between. The DNA of the CDR3 is TGTGCCAGCAGCTTGGATCCCACGGGACCCTACGAGCAGTACTTC. Its translation is CASSLDPTGPYEQYF.